The following is a T cell receptor beta chain sequence with its context. What it binds is unknown. The data were taken from a study of PD-1 blockade in classical Hodgkin lymphoma. Study observations and caveats: Exclusion was applied to patients who started nivolumab under 1 year after ASCT. Complete responders matched newly diagnosed patients in baseline diversity.

Using immunoSEQ multiplex PCR, the repertoire was profiled, and TCRdb retains in-frame clones only, with some absent. This sample carries roughly 50,000 clones, 85% to 90% of them seen once, and the ten largest clones take approximately 13%. As to time point: cycle 4 day 1 (C4D1), after around six weeks of nivolumab. Every patient had relapsed following autologous stem cell transplantation, and cohorts differed in brentuximab vedotin exposure. Responses achieved at best were complete response, partial response or progressive disease. The V end was cut by 7 bases, the J end by 0 bases, with 3 bases between. Germline values: CDR1 MNHNS, CDR2 SASEGT. This CDR3 contains 11 residues.

The chain recombines TRBV6-1 with TRBJ1-1; D gene uncertain. This material consisted of peripheral blood mononuclear cells (PBMCs), taken before the fourth cycle of nivolumab. The receptor was isolated from a human donor with classical Hodgkin lymphoma. The CDR3 bases are TGTGCCAGCATCATGAACACTGAAGCTTTCTTT. Residues: CASIMNTEAFF.